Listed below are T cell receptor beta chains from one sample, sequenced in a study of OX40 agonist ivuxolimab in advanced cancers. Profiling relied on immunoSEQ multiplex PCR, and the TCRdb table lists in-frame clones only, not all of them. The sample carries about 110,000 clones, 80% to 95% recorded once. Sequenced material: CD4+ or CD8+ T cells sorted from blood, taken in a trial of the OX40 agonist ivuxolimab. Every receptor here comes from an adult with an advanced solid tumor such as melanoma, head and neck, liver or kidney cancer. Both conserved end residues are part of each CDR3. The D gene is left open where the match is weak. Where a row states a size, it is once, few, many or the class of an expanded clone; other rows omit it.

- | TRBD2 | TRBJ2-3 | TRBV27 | TGTGCCAGCAGTGAAACTAGCGACACAGATACGCAGTATTTT | CASSETSDTDTQYF
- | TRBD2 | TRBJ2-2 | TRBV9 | TGTGCCAGCAGCGCCGGGACTAGCGGGAACACCGGGGAGCTGTTTTTT | CASSAGTSGNTGELFF
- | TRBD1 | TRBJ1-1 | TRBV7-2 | TGTGCCAGCAGCGTCCCGGGACAGGGCTTTCACACTGAAGCTTTCTTT | CASSVPGQGFHTEAFF
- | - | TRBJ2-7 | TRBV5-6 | TGTGCCAGCAGCCTCCAGGGGACCTACGAGCAGTACTTC | CASSLQGTYEQYF
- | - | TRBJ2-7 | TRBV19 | TGTGCCAGTAGTATTTTACAGGGACCCTACGAGCAGTACTTC | CASSILQGPYEQYF
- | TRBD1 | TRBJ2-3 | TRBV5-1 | TGCGCCAGCAGCTTAAACAGGGGAGGCACAGATACGCAGTATTTT | CASSLNRGGTDTQYF
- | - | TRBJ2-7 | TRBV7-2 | TGTGCCAGCAGCTCCCTTCCGGCCTACGAGCAGTACTTC | CASSSLPAYEQYF
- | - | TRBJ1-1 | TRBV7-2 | TGTGCCAGCAGCCTACGACGGTTTAACACTGAAGCTTTCTTT | CASSLRRFNTEAFF
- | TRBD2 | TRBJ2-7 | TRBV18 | TGTGCCAGCTCACCCCTAAGGACTAGCGGGGAGACTTCAGAAGGTCAGCAGTACTTC | CASSPLRTSGETSEGQQYF
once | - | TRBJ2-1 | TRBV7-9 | TGTGCCAGCAGCAGAGGAGGTTCCGATGAGCAGTTCTTC | CASSRGGSDEQFF
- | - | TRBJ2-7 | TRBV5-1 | TGCGCCAGCAGCTGGCCCACAGGATCCTACGAGCAGTACTTC | CASSWPTGSYEQYF
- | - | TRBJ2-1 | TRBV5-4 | TGTGCCAGCAGCCCGGCCGGGACACTGGCCTACAATGAGCAGTTCTTC | CASSPAGTLAYNEQFF
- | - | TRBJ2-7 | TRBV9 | TGTGCCAGCAGCGTAGGGGACGGTAGCTCCTACGAGCAGTACTTC | CASSVGDGSSYEQYF
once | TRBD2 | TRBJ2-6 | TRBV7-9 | TGTGCCAGCAGCCATAGGACTAGCGGGAGGGGGACTGGGGCCAACGTCCTGACTTTC | CASSHRTSGRGTGANVLTF
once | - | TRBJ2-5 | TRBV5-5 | TGTGCCAGCAGCTTGATGCTAGCTGGAGAGACCCAGTACTTC | CASSLMLAGETQYF
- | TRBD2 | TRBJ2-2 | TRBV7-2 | TGTGCCCTGGGGGGAGCGGGAGGGCCAAGCACCGGGGAGCTGTTTTTT | CALGGAGGPSTGELFF
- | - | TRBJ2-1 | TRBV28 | TGTGCCAGCAGTTTAGGGTCTAGAACCAATGAGCAGTTCTTC | CASSLGSRTNEQFF
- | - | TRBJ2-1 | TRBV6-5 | TGTGCCAGCAGATACAGGGGGCGGGAGGTGACGAATGAGCAGTTCTTC | CASRYRGREVTNEQFF
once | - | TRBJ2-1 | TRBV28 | TGTGCCAGCAGTTCGGGTCGTAGGGAGTTCTTC | CASSSGRREFF
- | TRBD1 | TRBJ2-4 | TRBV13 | TGTGCCAGCAGGAACGGACAGGGAAGGAACATTCAGTACTTC | CASRNGQGRNIQYF
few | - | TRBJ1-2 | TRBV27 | TGTGCCAGCAGTACACGGGACAACTATGGCTACACCTTC | CASSTRDNYGYTF
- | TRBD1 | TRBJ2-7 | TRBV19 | TGTGCCAGTAGTCTTGGACAGGGAGGCTACGAGCAGTACTTC | CASSLGQGGYEQYF
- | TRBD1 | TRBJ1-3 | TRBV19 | TGTGCCAGTATCCCCGACAGGGGTGCTGGAAACACCATATATTTT | CASIPDRGAGNTIYF
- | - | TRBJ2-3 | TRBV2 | TGTGCCAGCAGTGAGCTGGAGTTGGTAGATACGCAGTATTTT | CASSELELVDTQYF
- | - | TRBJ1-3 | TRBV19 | TGTGCCAGTACCGAAGGTCGCGCTGGAAACACCATATATTTT | CASTEGRAGNTIYF
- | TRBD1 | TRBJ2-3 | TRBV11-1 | TGTGCCAGCAGCCCCCGACAGGGGGCCGTAGATACGCAGTATTTT | CASSPRQGAVDTQYF
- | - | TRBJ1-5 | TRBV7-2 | TGTGCCAGCAGCACGGACGGGGGCAATCAGCCCCAGCATTTT | CASSTDGGNQPQHF
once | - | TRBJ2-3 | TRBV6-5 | TGTGCCAGCAGTTACTCAAGTGGGGGAGTCCCAGATACGCAGTATTTT | CASSYSSGGVPDTQYF
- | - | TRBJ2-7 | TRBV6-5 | TGTGCCAGCAGTTACGGGTTAAACGGACAGCTCTACGAGCAGTACTTC | CASSYGLNGQLYEQYF
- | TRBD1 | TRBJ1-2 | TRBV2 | TGTGCCAGCACCCAACAGGGGGCTAGAGGCTACACCTTC | CASTQQGARGYTF
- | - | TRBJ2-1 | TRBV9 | TGTGCCAGCAGCGCCGAAGAAGGGAATGAGCAGTTCTTC | CASSAEEGNEQFF
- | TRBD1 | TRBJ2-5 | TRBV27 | TGTGCCAGCAGCGGGACAGGGAAGGGAGAGACCCAGTACTTC | CASSGTGKGETQYF
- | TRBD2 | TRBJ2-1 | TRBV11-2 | TGTGCCAGCCGGGGACTAGCGGACCGCAATGAGCAGTTCTTC | CASRGLADRNEQFF
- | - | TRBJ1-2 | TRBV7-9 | TGTGCCAGCAGCTTAGTAGGGACATCCTATGGCTACACCTTC | CASSLVGTSYGYTF
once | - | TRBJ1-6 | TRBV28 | TGTGCCAGCAGTTTAGACCAGGGTAGGAATTCACCCCTCCACTTT | CASSLDQGRNSPLHF
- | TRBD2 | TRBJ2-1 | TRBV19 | TGTGCCAGTAGTTTATCCAGGACTAGCGGGGCCTACAATGAGCAGTTCTTC | CASSLSRTSGAYNEQFF
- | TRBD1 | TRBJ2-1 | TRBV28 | TGTGCCAGCATCGGGACAGGGCGGGATTACAATGAGCAGTTCTTC | CASIGTGRDYNEQFF